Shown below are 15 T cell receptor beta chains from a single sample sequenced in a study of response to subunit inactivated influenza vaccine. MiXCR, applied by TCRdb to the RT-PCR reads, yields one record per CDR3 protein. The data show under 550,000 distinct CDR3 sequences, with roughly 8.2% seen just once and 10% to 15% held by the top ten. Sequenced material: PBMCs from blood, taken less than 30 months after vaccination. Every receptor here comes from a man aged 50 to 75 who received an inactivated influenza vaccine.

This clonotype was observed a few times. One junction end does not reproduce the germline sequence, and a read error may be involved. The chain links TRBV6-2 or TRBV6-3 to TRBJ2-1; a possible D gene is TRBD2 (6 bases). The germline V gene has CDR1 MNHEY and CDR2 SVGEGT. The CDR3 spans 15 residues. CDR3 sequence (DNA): TGTGCCAGCGGTTACATAGCGGCAGGTAGCAATGAGCAGTTCTTC. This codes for CASGYIAAGSNEQFF.

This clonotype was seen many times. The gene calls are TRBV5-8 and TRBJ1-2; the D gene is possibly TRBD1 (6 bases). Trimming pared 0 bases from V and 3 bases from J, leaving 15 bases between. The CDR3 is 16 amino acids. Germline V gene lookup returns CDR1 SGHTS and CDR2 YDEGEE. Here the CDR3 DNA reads TGTGCCAGCAGCTTGGGACAGGAACTAGCCTACTATGGCTACACCTTC. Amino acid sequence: CASSLGQELAYYGYTF.

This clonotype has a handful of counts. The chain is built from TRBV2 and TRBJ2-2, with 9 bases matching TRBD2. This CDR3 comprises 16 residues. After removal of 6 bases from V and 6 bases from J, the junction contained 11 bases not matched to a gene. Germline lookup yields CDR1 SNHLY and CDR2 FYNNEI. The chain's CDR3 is CASRKTSGLTPGELFF. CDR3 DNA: TGTGCCAGCAGGAAAACTAGCGGGCTTACTCCCGGGGAGCTGTTTTTT.

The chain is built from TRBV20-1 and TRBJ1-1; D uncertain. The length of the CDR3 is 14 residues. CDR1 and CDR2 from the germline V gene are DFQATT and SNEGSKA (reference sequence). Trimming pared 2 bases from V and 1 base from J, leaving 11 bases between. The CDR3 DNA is TGCAGTGCTAGATTTGGTTTAAGGAACACTGAAGCTTTCTTT. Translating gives CSARFGLRNTEAFF.

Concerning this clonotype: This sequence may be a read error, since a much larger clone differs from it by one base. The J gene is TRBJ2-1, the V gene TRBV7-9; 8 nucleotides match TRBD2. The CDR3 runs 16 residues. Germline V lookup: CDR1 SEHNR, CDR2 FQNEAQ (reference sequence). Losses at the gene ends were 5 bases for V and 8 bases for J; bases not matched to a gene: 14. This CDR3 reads CASSRRTVTSVHEQFF. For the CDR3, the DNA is TGTGCCAGCAGCCGTAGGACCGTGACTAGCGTGCATGAGCAGTTCTTC.

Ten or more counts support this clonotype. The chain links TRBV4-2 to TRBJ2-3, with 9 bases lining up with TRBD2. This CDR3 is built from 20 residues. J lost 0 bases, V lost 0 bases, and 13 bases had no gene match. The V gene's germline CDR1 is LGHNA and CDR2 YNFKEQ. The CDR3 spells CASSQETRPSGTPSTDTQYF. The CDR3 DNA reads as TGTGCCAGCAGCCAAGAAACTCGACCTAGCGGGACCCCTAGCACAGATACGCAGTATTTT.

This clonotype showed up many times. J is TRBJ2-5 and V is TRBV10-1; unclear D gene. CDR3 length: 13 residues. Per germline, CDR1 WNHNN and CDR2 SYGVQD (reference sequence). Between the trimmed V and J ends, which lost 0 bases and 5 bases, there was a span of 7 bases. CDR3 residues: CASSESGGETQYF. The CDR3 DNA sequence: TGCGCCAGCAGTGAGTCCGGTGGGGAGACCCAGTACTTC.

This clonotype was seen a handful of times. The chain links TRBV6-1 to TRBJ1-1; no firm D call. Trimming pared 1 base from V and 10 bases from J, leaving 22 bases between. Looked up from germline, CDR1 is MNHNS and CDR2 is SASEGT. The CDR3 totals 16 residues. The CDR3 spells CASSEDFSQNPELAFF. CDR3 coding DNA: TGTGCCAGCAGTGAAGATTTTTCACAGAACCCGGAGTTAGCTTTCTTT.

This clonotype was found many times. The CDR3, as DNA: TGTGCCAGCAGTCCTAGACACCTAAGAAGACAAAATGAAAAACTGTTTTTT. Translating it yields CASSPRHLRRQNEKLFF. The rearrangement links TRBV6-1 to TRBJ1-4, with D hard to call. The CDR3 contains 17 residues. The germline gives CDR1 MNHNS, CDR2 SASEGT. The V end lost 5 bases, the J end lost 5 bases, and 21 bases lay between the germline ends.

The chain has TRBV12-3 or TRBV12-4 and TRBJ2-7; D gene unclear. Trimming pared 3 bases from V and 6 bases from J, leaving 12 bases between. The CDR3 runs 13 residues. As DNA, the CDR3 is TGTGCCAGCAGTTTTACCACTGCCGCCGAGCAGTACTTC. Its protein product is CASSFTTAAEQYF.

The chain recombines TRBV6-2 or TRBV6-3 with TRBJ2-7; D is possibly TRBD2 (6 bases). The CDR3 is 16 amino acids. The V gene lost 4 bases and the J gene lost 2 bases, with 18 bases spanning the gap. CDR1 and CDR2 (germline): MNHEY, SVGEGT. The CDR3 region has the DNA TGTGCCAGCAGTTCTTGGAGGGGCGGGAAAGCCTACGAGCAGTACTTC. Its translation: CASSSWRGGKAYEQYF.

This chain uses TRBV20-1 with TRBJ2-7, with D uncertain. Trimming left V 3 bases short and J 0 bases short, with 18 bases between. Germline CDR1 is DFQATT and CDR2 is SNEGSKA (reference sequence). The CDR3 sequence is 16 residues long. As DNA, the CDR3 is TGCAGTGCTAGCGAAATCCCCCGACAAAGCTCCTACGAGCAGTACTTC. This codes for CSASEIPRQSSYEQYF.

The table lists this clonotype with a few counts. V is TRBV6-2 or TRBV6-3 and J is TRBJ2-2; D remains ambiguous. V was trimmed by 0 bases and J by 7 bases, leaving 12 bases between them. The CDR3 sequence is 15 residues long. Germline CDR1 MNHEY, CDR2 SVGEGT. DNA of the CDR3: TGTGCCAGCAGTTACTCGCTGTGGGGTGGCGGGGAGCTGTTTTTT. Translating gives CASSYSLWGGGELFF.

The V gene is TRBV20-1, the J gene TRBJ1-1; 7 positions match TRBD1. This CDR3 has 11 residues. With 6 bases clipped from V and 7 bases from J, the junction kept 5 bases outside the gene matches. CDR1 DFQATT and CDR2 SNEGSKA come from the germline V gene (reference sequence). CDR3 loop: CSASDRVEAFF. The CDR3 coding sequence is TGCAGTGCGTCAGACAGGGTTGAAGCTTTCTTT.

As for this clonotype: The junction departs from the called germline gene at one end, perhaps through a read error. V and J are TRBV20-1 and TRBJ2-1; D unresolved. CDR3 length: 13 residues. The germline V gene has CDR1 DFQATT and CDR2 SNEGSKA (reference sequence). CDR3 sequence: CCARDPLSTEQFF. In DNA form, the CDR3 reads TGCTGTGCTAGAGATCCCCTATCCACTGAGCAGTTCTTC.